The TCR beta chain described here comes from a study of radiation and T cells in renal cell carcinoma. CDR1 and CDR2 (germline): LNHDA, SQIVND (reference sequence). There are 14 residues in the CDR3. Profiled with immunoSEQ multiplex PCR; TCRdb holds only in-frame clones, not every one. Of 50,000 to 70,000 clones listed, 60% to 85% are singletons. As to time point: blood 4 weeks post-SBRT, at nephrectomy. Treatment in this sample: 15 Gy SBRT to primary tumor, nephrectomy 4 weeks later. The chain recombines TRBV19 with TRBJ2-5; the match to TRBD1 covers 8 bases. Judging by the DNA end, TRBJ2-7 fits better; the J call may be wrong. Sequencing was performed on blood, taken from a patient whose treatment included radiotherapy and nephrectomy. The TCR sequence derives from a man between 60 and 70 years old with renal cell carcinoma. CDR3 sequence: CASSLGQGPYEQYF. The CDR3 DNA follows: TGTGCCAGTAGTCTAGGACAGGGCCCCTACGAGCAGTACTTC.